The clone carrying this T cell receptor beta chain was counted between two and nine times. Its target is not known. This specimen comes from a study of T-cell memory formation after mild COVID-19. The 5'RACE method, run with constant-segment primers, produced TCR alpha and TCR beta cDNA libraries (carrying sample barcodes and UMIs). TCRdb reanalysed the 5' RACE reads using MiXCR and keeps one entry per CDR3 protein. Of about half a million distinct CDR3 sequences listed, approximately 18% are singletons. Study-level results: Pre-infection memory contained some responding clones, which suggested that cross-reactive memory had joined.

The germline V gene has CDR1 SQVTM and CDR2 ANQGSEA. CDR3 length: 19 residues. V shed 2 bases and J 1 base; nucleotides not matched to a gene: 15. The rearrangement links TRBV29-1 to TRBJ2-3, with 10 nucleotides matching TRBD1. The receptor was derived from an adult woman who had mild COVID-19 (a few samples of this study predate the infection). Cell type and time point are not known. Sequenced input: PBMCs or a T cell subset sorted from them (not recorded which). CDR3 DNA: TGCAGCGTTGAACTATACCGGGACAGGGGATTCGTGGGCACAGATACGCAGTATTTT. This sequence encodes CSVELYRDRGFVGTDTQYF.